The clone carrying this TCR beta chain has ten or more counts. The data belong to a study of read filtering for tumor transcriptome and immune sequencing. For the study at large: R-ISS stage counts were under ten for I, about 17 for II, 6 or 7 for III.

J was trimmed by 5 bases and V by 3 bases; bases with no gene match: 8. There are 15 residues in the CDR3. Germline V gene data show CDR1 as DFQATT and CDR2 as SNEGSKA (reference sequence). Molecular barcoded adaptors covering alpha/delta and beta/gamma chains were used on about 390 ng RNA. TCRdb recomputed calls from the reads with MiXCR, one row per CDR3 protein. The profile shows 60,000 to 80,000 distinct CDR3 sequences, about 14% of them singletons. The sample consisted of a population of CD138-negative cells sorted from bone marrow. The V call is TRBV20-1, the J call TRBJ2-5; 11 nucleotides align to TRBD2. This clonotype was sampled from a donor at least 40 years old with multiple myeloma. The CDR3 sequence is CSARLAGGPAETQYF. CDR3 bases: TGCAGTGCTAGGTTAGCGGGAGGGCCGGCGGAGACCCAGTACTTC.